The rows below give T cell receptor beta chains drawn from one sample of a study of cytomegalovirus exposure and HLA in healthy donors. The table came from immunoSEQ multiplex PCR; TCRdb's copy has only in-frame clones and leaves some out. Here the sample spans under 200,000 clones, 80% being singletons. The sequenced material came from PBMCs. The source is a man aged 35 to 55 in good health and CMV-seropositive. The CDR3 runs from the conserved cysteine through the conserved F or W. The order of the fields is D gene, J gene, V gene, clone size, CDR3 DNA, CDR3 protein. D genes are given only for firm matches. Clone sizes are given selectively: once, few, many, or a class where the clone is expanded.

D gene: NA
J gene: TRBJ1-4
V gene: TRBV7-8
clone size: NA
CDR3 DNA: TGTGCCAGCAGCTTAGCGGCTCGAGGGGAAAAACTGTTTTTT
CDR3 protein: CASSLAARGEKLFF

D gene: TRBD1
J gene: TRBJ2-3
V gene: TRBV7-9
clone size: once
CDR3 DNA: TGTGCCAGCAGCCCAGGGACAGGGGATAGCACAGATACGCAGTATTTT
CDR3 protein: CASSPGTGDSTDTQYF

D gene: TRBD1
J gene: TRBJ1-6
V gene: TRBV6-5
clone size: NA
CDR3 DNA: TGTGCCAGCAGTGATCGGGGACAGGGAACCCTCCACTTT
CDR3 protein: CASSDRGQGTLHF

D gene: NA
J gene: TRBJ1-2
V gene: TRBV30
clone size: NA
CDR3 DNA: TGTGCCTGGAGTTCAGGAAACTATGGCTACACCTTC
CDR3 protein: CAWSSGNYGYTF

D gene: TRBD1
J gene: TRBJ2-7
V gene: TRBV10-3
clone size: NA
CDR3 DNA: TGTGCCATCAGGAGTCAGGGGGCGGGTTACGAGCAGTACTTC
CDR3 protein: CAIRSQGAGYEQYF

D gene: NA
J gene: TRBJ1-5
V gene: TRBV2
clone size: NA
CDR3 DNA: TGTGCCAGTCACCCTTTACAAAGCAATCAGCCCCAGCATTTT
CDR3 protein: CASHPLQSNQPQHF

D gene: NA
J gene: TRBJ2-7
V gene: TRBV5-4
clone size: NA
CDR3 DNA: TGTGCCAGCAGCTTGGCCGGGACAAACTCCTACGAGCAGTACTTC
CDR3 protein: CASSLAGTNSYEQYF

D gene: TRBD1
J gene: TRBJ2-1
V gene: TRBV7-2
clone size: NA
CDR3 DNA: TGTGCCAGCAACTTAGGGTCGGGACAGGGGCACAATGAGCAGTTCTTC
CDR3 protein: CASNLGSGQGHNEQFF

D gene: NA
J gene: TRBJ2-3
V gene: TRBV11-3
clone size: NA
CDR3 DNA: TGTGCCAGCAGCTTAGGACGGGGCACAGATACGCAGTATTTT
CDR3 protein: CASSLGRGTDTQYF

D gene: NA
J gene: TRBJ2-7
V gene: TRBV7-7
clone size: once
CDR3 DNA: TGTGCTAGCAGCTCCGGGTCGTCCTACGAGCAGTACTTC
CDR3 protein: CASSSGSSYEQYF

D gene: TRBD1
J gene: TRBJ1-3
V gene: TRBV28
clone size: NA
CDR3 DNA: TGTGCCAGCAGCCTGGCAACAGGGGGCTCTGGAAACACCATATATTTT
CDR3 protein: CASSLATGGSGNTIYF

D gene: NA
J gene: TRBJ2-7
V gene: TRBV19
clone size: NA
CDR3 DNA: TGTGCCAGTAGTATAGGGTCCAGCTCCTACGAGCAGTACTTC
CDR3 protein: CASSIGSSSYEQYF

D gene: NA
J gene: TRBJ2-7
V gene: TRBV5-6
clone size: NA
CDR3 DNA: TGTGCCAGCAGCTTGGTTGGCAGGGAGCAGTACTTC
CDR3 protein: CASSLVGREQYF

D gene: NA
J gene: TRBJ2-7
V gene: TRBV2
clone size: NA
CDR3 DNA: TGTGCCAGCAGTGAGACAGGTTGGGCCTACGAGCAGTACTTC
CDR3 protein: CASSETGWAYEQYF

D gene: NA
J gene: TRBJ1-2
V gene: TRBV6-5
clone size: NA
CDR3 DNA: TGTGCCAGCACCGGCAGGGCGGAGGGGGGCTACACCTTC
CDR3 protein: CASTGRAEGGYTF

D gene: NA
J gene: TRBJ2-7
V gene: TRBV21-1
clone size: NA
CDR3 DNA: TGTGCCAGCAGTGGGGCCGAGACCTACGAGCAGTACTTC
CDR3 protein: CASSGAETYEQYF

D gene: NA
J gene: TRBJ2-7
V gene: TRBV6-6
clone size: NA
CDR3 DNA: TGTGCCAGCAGTTACTCGGCCTCCTACGAGCAGTACTTC
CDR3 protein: CASSYSASYEQYF

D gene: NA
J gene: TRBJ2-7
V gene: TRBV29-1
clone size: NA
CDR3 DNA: TGCAGCGGAGGGAGTCACTCCTACGAGCAGTACTTC
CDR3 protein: CSGGSHSYEQYF

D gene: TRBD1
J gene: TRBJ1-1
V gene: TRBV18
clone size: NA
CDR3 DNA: TGTGCCAGCTCACCTCAGGGGGATGTGACTGAAGCTTTCTTT
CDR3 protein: CASSPQGDVTEAFF

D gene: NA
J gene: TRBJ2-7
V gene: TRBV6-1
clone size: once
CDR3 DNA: TGTGCCAGCAGCGGCTCAGGGGTCTCCTACGAGCAGTACTTC
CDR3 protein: CASSGSGVSYEQYF

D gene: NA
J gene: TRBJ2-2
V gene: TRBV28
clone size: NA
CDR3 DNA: TGTGCCAGCCACGGGAGCCAGAGGACCGGGGAGCTGTTTTTT
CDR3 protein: CASHGSQRTGELFF

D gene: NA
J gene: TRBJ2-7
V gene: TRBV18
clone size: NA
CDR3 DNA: TGTGCCAGCTCACCACCCTCCCAGGTTTACGAGCAGTACTTC
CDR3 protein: CASSPPSQVYEQYF

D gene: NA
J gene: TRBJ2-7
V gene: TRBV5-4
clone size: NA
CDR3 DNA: TGTGCCAGCAGCGGGCAGGTTAACTCCTACGAGCAGTACTTC
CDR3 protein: CASSGQVNSYEQYF

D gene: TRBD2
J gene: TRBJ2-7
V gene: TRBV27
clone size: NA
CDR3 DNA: TGTGCCAGCAGTTTCGGGAGGGCTGGTTCCTACGAGCAGTACTTC
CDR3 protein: CASSFGRAGSYEQYF

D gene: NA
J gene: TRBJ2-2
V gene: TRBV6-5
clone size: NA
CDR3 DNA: TGTGCCAGCAGTTACGGCCAGGAACGCACCGGGGAGCTGTTTTTT
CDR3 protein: CASSYGQERTGELFF

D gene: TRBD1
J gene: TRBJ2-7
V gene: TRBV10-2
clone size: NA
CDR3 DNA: TGCGCCAGCAGTGAACCGGGACAGGGATTCCACGAGCAGTACTTC
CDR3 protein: CASSEPGQGFHEQYF

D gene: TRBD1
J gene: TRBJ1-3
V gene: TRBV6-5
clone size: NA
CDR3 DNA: TGTGCCAGCAGTTCCGCCACAGGGGTCGGAAACACCATATATTTT
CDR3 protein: CASSSATGVGNTIYF

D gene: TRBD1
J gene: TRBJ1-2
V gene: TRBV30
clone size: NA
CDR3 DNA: TGTGCCTGGAGCCGGACAGGGGGGACGGCTTTTGGCTACACCTTC
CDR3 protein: CAWSRTGGTAFGYTF

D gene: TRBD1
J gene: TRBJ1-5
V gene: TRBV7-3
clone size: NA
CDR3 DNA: TGTGCCAGCAGCTCCACAGGGGGCAATCAGCCCCAGCATTTT
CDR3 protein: CASSSTGGNQPQHF

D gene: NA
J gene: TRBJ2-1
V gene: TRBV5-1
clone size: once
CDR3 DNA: TGCGCCAGCAGCGGCGACACCAATGAGCAGTTCTTC
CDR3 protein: CASSGDTNEQFF

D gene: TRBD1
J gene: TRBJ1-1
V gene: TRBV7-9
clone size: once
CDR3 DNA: TGTGCCAGCAGCCCCGCAGGGGGTTACACTGAAGCTTTCTTT
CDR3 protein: CASSPAGGYTEAFF

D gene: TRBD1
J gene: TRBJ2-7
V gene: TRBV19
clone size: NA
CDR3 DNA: TGTGCCAGTAGTATACAGGACAGGGGGCTCTACGAGCAGTACTTC
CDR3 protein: CASSIQDRGLYEQYF

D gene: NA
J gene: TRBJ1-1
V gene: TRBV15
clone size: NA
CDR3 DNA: TGTGCCACCAGCAGAGTTTCGGGAGGGTACACTGAAGCTTTCTTT
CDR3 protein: CATSRVSGGYTEAFF

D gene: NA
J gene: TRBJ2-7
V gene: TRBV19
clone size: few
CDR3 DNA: TGTGCCAGTAGTAACCTGGGTGGGGCAGGCTACGAGCAGTACTTC
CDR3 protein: CASSNLGGAGYEQYF

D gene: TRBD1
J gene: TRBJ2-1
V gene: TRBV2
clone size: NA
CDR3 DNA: TGTGCCAGCAGTCGTCCAGGGACAGGGGCCTACAATGAGCAGTTCTTC
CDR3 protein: CASSRPGTGAYNEQFF

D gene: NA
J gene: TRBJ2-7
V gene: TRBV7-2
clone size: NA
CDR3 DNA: TGTGCCAGCAGTTCGAGCTCCTACGAGCAGTACTTC
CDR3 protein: CASSSSSYEQYF

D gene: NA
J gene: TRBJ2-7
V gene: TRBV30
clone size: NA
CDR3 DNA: TGTGCCTGGAGCGATGGGGCATCCTACGAGCAGTACTTC
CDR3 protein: CAWSDGASYEQYF

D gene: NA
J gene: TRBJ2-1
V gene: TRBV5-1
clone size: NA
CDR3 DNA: TGCGCCAGCAGCTCGGCCCTTTCCGGGTCCTACAATGAGCAGTTCTTC
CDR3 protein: CASSSALSGSYNEQFF

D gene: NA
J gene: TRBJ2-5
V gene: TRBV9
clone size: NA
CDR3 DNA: TGTGCCAGCAGCGTAGGGTGGGGGAGGGAGACCCAGTACTTC
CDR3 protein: CASSVGWGRETQYF

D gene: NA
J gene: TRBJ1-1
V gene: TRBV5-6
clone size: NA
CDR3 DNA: TGTGCCAGCAGCTTTTCCGGGTCCAAGAACACTGAAGCTTTCTTT
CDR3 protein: CASSFSGSKNTEAFF

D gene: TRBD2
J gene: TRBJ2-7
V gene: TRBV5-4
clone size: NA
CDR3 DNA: TGTGCCAGCAGCTTAGGCGGGGGGGCCCTCAACGAGCAGTACTTC
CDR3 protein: CASSLGGGALNEQYF

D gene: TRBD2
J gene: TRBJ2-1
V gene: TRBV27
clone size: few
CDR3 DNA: TGTGCCAGCAGTACCACTCTAGCGGGGGGCGACAATGAGCAGTTCTTC
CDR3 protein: CASSTTLAGGDNEQFF

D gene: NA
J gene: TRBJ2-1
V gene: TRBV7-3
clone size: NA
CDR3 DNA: TGTGCCAGCAGCTTAGGCAGGTCTAATGAGCAGTTCTTC
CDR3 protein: CASSLGRSNEQFF

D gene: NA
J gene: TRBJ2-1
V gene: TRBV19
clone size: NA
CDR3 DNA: TGTGCCAGCAAAACAGGGATGGGGTACAATGAGCAGTTCTTC
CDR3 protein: CASKTGMGYNEQFF

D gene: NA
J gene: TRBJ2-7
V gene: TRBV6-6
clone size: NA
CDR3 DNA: TGTGCCAGCACCCGGGACACCTCCTACGAGCAGTACTTC
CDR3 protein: CASTRDTSYEQYF

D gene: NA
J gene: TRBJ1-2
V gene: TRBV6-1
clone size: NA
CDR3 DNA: TGTGCCAGCAGTGAAGTACAGCCAGCTAACTATGGCTACACCTTC
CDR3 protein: CASSEVQPANYGYTF

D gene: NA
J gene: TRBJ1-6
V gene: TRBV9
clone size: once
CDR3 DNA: TGTGCCAGCAGCGACCCCCAGGGCAGCTATAATTCACCCCTCCACTTT
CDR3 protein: CASSDPQGSYNSPLHF

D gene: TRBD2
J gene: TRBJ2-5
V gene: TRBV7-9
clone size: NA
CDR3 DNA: TGTGCCAGCACTCCCCGGACTAGCGGGAAAGAGACCCAGTACTTC
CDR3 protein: CASTPRTSGKETQYF

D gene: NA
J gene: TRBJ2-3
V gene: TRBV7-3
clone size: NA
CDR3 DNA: TGTGCCAGCAGCTTAACTCTTGCGGGGAGCACAGATACGCAGTATTTT
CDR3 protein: CASSLTLAGSTDTQYF

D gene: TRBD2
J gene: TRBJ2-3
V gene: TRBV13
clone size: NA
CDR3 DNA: TGTGCCAGCAGCCAAGGACTAGCGGGGTACACAGATACGCAGTATTTT
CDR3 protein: CASSQGLAGYTDTQYF

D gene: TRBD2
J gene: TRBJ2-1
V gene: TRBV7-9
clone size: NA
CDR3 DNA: TGTGCCAGCAGTAGGGTAGCGGGGGGGCCGGATGAGCAGTTCTTC
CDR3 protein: CASSRVAGGPDEQFF

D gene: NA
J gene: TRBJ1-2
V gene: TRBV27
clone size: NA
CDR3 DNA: TGTGCCAGCGCTTCTGTCAGGGACTATGGCTACACCTTC
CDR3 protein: CASASVRDYGYTF

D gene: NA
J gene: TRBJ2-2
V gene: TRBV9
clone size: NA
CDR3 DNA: TGTGCCAGCAGCGTAGGTGTAGGGGGCACCGGGGAGCTGTTTTTT
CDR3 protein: CASSVGVGGTGELFF

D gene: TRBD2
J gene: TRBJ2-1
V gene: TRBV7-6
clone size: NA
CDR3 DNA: TGTGCCAGCTATCGGGGGGGGGCCTACAATGAGCAGTTCTTC
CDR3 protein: CASYRGGAYNEQFF

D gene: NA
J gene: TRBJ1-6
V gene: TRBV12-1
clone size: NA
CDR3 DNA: TGTGCCAGCAGCCCGGCCCTGACAGGGGGCGATAAACGCTCCTATAATTCACCCCTCCACTTT
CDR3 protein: CASSPALTGGDKRSYNSPLHF

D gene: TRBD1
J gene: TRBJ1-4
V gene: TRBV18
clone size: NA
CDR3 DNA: TGTGCCAGCTCACGAAAGGGACAGGGCATTGAAAAACTGTTTTTT
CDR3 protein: CASSRKGQGIEKLFF

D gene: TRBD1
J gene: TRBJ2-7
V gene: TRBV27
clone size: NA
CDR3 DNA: TGTGCCAGCAGTCGACAGGGGGCGCGGGGCGAGCAGTACTTC
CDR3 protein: CASSRQGARGEQYF

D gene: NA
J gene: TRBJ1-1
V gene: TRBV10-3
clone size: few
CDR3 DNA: TGTGCCATCAGTCCTGACGGGGGACCTAACACTGAAGCTTTCTTT
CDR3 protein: CAISPDGGPNTEAFF

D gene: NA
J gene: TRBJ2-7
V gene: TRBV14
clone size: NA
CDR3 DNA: TGTGCCAGCAGCCCGCGGACATACGAGCAGTACTTC
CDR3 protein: CASSPRTYEQYF